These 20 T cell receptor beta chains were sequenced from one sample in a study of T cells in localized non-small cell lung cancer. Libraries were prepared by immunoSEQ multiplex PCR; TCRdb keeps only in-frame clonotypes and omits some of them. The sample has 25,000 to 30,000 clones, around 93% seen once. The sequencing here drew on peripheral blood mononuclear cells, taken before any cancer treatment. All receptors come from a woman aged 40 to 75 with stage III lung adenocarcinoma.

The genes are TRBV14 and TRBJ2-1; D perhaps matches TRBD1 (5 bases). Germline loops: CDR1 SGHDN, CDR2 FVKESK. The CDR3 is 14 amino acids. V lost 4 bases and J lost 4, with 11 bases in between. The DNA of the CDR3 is TGTGCCAGCAGCCCCCGCAGGGTTTACAATGAGCAGTTCTTC. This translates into CASSPRRVYNEQFF.

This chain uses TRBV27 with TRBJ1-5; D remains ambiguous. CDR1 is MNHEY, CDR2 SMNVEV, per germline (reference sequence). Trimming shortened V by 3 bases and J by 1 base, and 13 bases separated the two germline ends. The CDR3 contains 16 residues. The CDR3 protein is CASSLADPRSNQPQHF. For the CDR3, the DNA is TGTGCCAGCAGTTTGGCGGACCCTAGGAGCAATCAGCCCCAGCATTTT.

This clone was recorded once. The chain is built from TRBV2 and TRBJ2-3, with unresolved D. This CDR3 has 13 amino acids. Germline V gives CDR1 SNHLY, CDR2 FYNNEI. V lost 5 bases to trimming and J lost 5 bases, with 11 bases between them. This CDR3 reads CASSRIGIDTQYF. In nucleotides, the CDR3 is TGTGCCAGCAGTCGGATTGGAATAGATACGCAGTATTTT. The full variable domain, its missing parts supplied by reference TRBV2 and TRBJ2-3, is EPEVTQTPSHQVTQMGQEVILRCVPISNHLYFYWYRQILGQKVEFLVSFYNNEISEKSEIFDDQFSVERPDGSNFTLKIRSTKLEDSAMYFCASSRIGIDTQYFGPGTRLTVL.

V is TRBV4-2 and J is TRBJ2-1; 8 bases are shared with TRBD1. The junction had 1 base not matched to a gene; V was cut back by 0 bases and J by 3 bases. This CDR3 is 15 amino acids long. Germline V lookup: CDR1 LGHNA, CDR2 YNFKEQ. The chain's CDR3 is CASSQEGQGYNEQFF. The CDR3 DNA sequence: TGTGCCAGCAGCCAAGAAGGACAGGGCTACAATGAGCAGTTCTTC.

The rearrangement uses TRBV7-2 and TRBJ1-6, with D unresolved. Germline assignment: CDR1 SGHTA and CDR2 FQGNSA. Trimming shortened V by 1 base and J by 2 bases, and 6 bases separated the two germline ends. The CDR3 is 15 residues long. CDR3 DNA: TGTGCCAGCAGCTTAGGGGCCACCTATAATTCACCCCTCCACTTT. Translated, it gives CASSLGATYNSPLHF.

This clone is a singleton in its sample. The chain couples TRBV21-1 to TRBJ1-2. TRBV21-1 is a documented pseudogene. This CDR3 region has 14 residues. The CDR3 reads CASSCRGGNYGYTF. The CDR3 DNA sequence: TGTGCCAGCAGCTGCCGAGGGGGGAACTATGGCTACACCTTC.

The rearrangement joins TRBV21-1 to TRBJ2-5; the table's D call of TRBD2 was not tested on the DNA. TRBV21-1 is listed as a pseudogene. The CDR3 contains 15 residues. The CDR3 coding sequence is TGTGCCAGCAGCAAGAGTAGGGCTAGCGAAGAGACCCAGTACTTC. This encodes CASSKSRASEETQYF.

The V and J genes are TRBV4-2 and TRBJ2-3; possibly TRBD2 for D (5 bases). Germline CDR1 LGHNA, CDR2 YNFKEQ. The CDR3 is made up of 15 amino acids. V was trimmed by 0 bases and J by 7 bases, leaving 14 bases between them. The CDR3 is CASSQELRTSNTQYF. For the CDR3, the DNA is TGTGCCAGCAGCCAAGAGTTGAGAACTAGTAATACGCAGTATTTT.

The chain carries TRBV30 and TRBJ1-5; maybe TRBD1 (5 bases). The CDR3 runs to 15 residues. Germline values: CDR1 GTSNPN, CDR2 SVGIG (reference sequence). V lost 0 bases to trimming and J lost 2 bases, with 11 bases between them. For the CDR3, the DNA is TGTGCCTGGAGTGTGCAGGGTTGGGGCAATCAGCCCCAGCATTTT. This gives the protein CAWSVQGWGNQPQHF.

The CDR3 loop reads CASSGGETYEQYF. The CDR3 region has the DNA TGTGCCAGCAGCGGCGGGGAAACCTACGAGCAGTACTTC. V is TRBV7-9 and J is TRBJ2-7; D possibly corresponds to TRBD2 (6 bases). Trimming left V 5 bases short and J 2 bases short, with 10 bases between. The length of the CDR3 is 13 residues. The germline V gene has CDR1 SEHNR and CDR2 FQNEAQ (reference sequence).

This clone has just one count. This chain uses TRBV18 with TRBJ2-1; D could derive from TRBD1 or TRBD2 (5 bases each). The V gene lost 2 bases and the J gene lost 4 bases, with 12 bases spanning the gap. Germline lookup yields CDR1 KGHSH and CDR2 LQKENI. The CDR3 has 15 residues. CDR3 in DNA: TGTGCCAGCTCACCAGGGTCGGGACCTTACAATGAGCAGTTCTTC. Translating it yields CASSPGSGPYNEQFF.

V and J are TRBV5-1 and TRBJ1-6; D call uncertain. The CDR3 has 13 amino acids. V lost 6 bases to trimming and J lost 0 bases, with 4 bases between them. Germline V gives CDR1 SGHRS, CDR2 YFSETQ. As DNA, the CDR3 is TGCGCCAGCAAGAGCTCCTATAATTCACCCCTCCACTTT. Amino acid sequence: CASKSSYNSPLHF. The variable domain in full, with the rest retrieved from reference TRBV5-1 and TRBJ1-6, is KAGVTQTPRYLIKTRGQQVTLSCSPISGHRSVSWYQQTPGQGLQFLFEYFSETQRNKGNFPGRFSGRQFSNSRSEMNVSTLELGDSALYLCASKSSYNSPLHFGNGTRLTVT.

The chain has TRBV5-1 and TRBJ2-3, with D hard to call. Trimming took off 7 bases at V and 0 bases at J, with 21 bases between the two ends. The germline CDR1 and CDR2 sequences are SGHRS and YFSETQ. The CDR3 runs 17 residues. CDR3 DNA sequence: TGCGCCAGCGCGACAAACCCAAATAGAATCAGCACAGATACGCAGTATTTT. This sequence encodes CASATNPNRISTDTQYF.

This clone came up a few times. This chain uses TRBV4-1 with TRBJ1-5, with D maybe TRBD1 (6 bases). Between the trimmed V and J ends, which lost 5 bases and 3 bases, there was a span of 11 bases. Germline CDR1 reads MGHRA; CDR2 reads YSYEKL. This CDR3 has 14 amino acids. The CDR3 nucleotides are TGCGCCAGCAGCAACAGGGAGTTCAATCAGCCCCAGCATTTT. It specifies CASSNREFNQPQHF.

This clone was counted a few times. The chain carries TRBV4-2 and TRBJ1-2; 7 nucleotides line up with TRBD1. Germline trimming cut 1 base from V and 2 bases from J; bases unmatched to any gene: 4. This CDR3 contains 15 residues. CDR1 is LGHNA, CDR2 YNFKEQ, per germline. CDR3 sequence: CASSQGGQANYGYTF. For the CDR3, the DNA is TGTGCCAGCAGCCAAGGTGGACAGGCGAACTATGGCTACACCTTC.

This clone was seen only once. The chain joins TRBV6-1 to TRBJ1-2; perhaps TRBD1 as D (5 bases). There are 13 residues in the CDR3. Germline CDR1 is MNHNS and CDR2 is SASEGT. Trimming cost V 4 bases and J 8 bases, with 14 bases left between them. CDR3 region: CASSVEGMGGYTF. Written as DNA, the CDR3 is TGTGCCAGCAGTGTCGAGGGGATGGGAGGCTACACCTTC.

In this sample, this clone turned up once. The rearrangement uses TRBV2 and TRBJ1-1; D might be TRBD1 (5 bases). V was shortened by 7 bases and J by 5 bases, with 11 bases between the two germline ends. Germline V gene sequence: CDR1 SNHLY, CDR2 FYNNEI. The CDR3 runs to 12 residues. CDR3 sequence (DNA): TGTGCCAGCACAGGGTACTCGACTGAAGCTTTCTTT. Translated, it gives CASTGYSTEAFF.

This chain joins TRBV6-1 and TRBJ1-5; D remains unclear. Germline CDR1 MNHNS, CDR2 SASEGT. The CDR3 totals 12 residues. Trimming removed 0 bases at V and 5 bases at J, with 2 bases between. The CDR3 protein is CASSEADQPQHF. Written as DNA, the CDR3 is TGTGCCAGCAGTGAAGCAGATCAGCCCCAGCATTTT.

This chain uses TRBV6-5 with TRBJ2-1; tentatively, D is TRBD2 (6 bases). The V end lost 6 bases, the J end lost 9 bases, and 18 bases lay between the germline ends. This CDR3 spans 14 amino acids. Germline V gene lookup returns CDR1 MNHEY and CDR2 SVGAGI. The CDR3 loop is CASRAGTEDGEQFF. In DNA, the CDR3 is TGTGCCAGCAGGGCCGGGACTGAGGATGGTGAGCAGTTCTTC.

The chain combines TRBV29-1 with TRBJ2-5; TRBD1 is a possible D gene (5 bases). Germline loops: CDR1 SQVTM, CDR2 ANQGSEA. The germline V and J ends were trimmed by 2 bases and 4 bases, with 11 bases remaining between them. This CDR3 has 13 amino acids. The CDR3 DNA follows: TGCAGCGTTGAACGTCTCACAGGAGAGACCCAGTACTTC. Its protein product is CSVERLTGETQYF.